This T cell receptor beta chain is drawn from a study of T-cell memory formation after mild COVID-19. Overall study findings and caveats: Pre-infection memory already had some responding clones, implying cross-reactive memory joined. Mostly located in CM and EM were contracting CD4+ clones, with contracting CD8+ clones located in EMRA.

CDR1 is SGDLS, CDR2 YYNGEE, per germline. The CDR3 sequence is 16 residues long. The ends lost 4 bases at V and 2 bases at J; junction bases unmatched: 11. As for this clonotype: The antigen is not known.

After 5'RACE with constant-segment primers, TCR alpha and TCR beta cDNA libraries carrying sample barcodes and UMIs were obtained. TCRdb itself ran the 5' RACE reads through MiXCR, one entry per CDR3 protein. Of about 390,000 distinct CDR3 sequences listed, roughly 15% are singletons. The chain carries TRBV9 and TRBJ2-7; 8 bases align to TRBD1. The receptor's source is a man aged 18 to 30 who had mild COVID-19 (a few samples of this study predate the infection). Cell type and time point are not known. The material sequenced was PBMCs or a T cell subset sorted from them (not recorded which). This chain's CDR3 is CASSPRGTGSPYEQYF. DNA of the CDR3: TGTGCCAGCAGCCCCCGGGGGACAGGAAGTCCCTACGAGCAGTACTTC. Supplemented by reference TRBV9 and TRBJ2-7, the full variable domain reads DSGVTQTPKHLITATGQRVTLRCSPRSGDLSVYWYQQSLDQGLQFLIQYYNGEERAKGNILERFSAQQFPDLHSELNLSSLELGDSALYFCASSPRGTGSPYEQYFGPGTRLTVT.